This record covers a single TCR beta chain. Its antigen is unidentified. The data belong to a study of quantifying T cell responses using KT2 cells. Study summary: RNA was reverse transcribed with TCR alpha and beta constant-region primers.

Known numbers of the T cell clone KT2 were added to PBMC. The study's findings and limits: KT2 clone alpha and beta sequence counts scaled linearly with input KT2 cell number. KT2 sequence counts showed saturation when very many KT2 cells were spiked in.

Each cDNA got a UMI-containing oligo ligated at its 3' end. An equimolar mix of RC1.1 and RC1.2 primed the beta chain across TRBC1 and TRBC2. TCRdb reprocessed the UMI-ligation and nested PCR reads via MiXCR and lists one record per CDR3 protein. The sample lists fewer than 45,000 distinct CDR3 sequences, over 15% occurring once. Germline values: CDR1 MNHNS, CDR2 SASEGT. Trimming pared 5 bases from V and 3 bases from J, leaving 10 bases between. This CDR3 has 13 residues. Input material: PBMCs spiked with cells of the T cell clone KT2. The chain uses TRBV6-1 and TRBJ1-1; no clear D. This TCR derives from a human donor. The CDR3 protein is CASSRQKDTEAFF. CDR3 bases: TGTGCCAGCAGTCGACAAAAAGACACTGAAGCTTTCTTT.